This T cell receptor (beta chain) was sequenced during a study of shared clonotypes between healthy human individuals (dated by TCRdb to the early 2020s). The study in broad terms: The cohort comprised a couple of women and a few men aged 18 to 49 years. For each donor, three plates each were used for CD4 naive and CD4 memory, two plates were used for CD8 naive, and one plate was used for CD8 memory. The study deeply sequenced blood TCR repertoires of about five healthy adults to estimate repertoire size and the extent of clonotype sharing between individuals. Libraries were prepared and TCR repertoires were sequenced by different laboratories using diverse techniques, in order to increase sequencing depth and limit assay-specific biases. Leukapheresis yielded between about 0.85 and 10 billion PBMCs per donor. Results the study describes overall, beyond this receptor: Sampling was limited to blood, and TCR repertoires in tissue likely differ from TCR repertoires in blood. Clonotypes shared by all four sorted-subset donors showed higher generation probabilities than non-shared clonotypes. Pairwise subsampling indicated that sequencing depth was expected to affect the degree of clonotype sharing among donors. Even with the large sequencing depth, rarefaction of the sorted-subset datasets indicated that sequencing was incomplete. About 4.5% of naive CD4, more than 3% of naive CD8, about 2.4% of memory CD4, and approximately 0.4% of memory CD8 clonotypes were shared across several donors. Larger estimated clonotype richness was generally found for naive subsets than for memory subsets. The genetic and exposure-history diversity represented was limited by the small number of donors.

Using the deep immunoSEQ assay, TCR CDR3 regions were amplified from genomic DNA by multiplex PCR. Extracted genomic DNA from each cell subset was distributed evenly across all wells of several immunoSEQ 96-well plates, and each plate was treated as a replicate. Each replicate PCR for sorted subsets received about 200 ng genomic DNA, equal to around 32,000 T cell genomes. Purified libraries were quantified with a Qubit 3.0 fluorometer, sized on a Bioanalyzer 2100, and re-quantified with the KAPA Library Quantification kit. Every immunoSEQ 96-well plate was sequenced on a separate single-read 150-cycle Illumina NextSeq 550 flow cell. In the source study's methods: Because only junctional sequences without quality scores were contained in the immunoSEQ output, filtering matching that applied to full-length reads could not be performed. To assign V/J genes and CDR3, sequences were annotated against IMGT germline references using PyIR, a Python wrapper for IgBLAST v1.9. Reads were filtered out if the reads had weak V/J assignments (E-value above 1e-6), no CDR3, stop codons, out-of-frame junctions, or ambiguous translated residues. V3J clonotypes were defined as sequences sharing an identical inferred V gene, J gene, and CDR3 amino acid sequence. The percentage overlap between two repertoires was calculated by dividing the number of shared unique clonotypes by the size of the smaller repertoire. Richness of each repertoire was evaluated using RTK rarefaction, the Chao1 estimator, and Recon v2.1 estimates of unobserved clonotypes. OLGA was used to compute generation probabilities for all TCRbeta clonotypes that the gDNA method yielded from several donors. TCRdb carries this immuneACCESS record with in-frame sequences only. Its versions omit some clonotypes, under half of them owing to an unresolved V gene in the studies checked, with the rest unexplained. That table gives V, J and clone size, and the DNA gave D and trimming. The sample table holds around 1.5 million clones, of which approximately 98% were seen once. The top ten hold less than 0.55% of the sample.

Trimming at the junction amounts to 7 bases on V and 4 bases on J, and the germline ends lie 13 bases apart. CDR1 and CDR2, looked up from the germline V gene (reference sequence), are SEHNR and FQNEAQ. Spanning cysteine to phenylalanine, the CDR3 consists of 13 amino acids. The CDR3 DNA has 39 bases and is translated from base 1. Remarks on this clone: The target of this receptor is not known. Per-base quality was not reported, and no clone a single base away is much larger than it.

The donors were healthy, HIV-negative adults with no recently reported acute infections or vaccinations. Every donor was a Caucasian adult living in Nashville, Tennessee, USA. CD4+ T cells were enriched through magnetic negative selection, after which naive cells were positively selected on CD45RA and the remaining negative fraction served as the memory subset. Blood was obtained by leukapheresis, after which PBMCs were separated by Ficoll-Histopaque density gradient centrifugation and cryopreserved in liquid nitrogen vapor phase. Analytical flow cytometry was used to check the purity and quantity of each magnetically sorted T cell population. From each sorted fraction, genomic DNA was isolated and quantified by UV absorbance on a Nanodrop 2000c.

The specimen sequenced was naive CD4+ T cells sorted from blood. The sample's cell subset or site label is to be understood as: CD45RA+ positively selected. The source of this sequence is a man aged 25-40 years in good health. The chain couples TRBV7-9 to TRBJ1-2; the D gene is not confidently resolved. Here the CDR3 is given as CASTRAGIYGYTF. The DNA reads TGTGCCAGCACCCGAGCGGGGATCTATGGCTACACCTTC. Beyond the CDR3, the reference TRBV7-9 and TRBJ1-2 genes provide the residues; the full variable domain reads: DTGVSQNPRHKITKRGQNVTFRCDPISEHNRLYWYRQTLGQGPEFLTYFQNEAQLEKSRLLSDRFSAERPKGSFSTLEIQRTEQGDSAMYLCASTRAGIYGYTFGSGTRLTVV.